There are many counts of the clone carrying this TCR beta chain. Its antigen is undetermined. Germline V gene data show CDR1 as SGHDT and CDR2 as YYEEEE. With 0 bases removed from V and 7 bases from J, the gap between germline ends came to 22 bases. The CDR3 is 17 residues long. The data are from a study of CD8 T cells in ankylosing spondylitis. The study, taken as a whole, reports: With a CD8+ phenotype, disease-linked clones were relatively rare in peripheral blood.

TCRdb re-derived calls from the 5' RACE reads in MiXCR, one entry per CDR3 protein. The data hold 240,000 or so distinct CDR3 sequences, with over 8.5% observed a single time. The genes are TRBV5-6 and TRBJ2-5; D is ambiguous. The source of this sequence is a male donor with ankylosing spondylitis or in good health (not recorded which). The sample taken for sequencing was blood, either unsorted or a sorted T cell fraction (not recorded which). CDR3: CASSLAAGRAFMRTQYF. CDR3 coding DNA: TGTGCCAGCAGCTTGGCCGCTGGCAGAGCCTTTATGCGGACCCAGTACTTC. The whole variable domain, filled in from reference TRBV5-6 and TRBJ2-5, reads DAGVTQSPTHLIKTRGQQVTLRCSPKSGHDTVSWYQQALGQGPQFIFQYYEEEERQRGNFPDRFSGHQFPNYSSELNVNALLLGDSALYLCASSLAAGRAFMRTQYFGPGTRLLVL.